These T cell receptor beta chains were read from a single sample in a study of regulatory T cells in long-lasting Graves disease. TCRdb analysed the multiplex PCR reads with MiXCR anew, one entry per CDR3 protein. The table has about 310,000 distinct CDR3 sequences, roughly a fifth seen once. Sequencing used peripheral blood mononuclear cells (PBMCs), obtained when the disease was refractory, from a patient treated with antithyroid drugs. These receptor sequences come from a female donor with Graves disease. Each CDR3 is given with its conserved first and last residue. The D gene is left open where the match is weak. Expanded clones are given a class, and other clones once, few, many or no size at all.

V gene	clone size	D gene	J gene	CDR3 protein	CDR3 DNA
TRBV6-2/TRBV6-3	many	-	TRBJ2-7	CASSFPAYGYEQYF	TGTGCCAGCAGTTTCCCCGCGTACGGCTACGAGCAGTACTTC
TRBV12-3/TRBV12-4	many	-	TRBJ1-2	CASADRTKNNGYTF	TGTGCCAGCGCCGACAGGACCAAAAACAATGGCTACACCTTC
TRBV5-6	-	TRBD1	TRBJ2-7	CASSLVTGGPPGQYF	TGTGCCAGCAGCTTGGTTACAGGGGGCCCTCCCGGGCAGTACTTC
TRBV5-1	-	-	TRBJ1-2	CASSLLQGRGHYGYTF	TGCGCCAGCAGCTTATTACAAGGAAGGGGCCACTATGGCTACACCTTC
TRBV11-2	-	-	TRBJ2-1	CASSFAPTGEQFF	TGTGCCAGCAGCTTTGCACCGACCGGTGAGCAGTTCTTC
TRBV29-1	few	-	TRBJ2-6	CSVETRTDPSSGANVLTF	TGCAGCGTTGAGACACGGACTGATCCTAGCTCTGGGGCCAACGTCCTGACTTTC
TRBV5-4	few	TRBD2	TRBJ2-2	CASSLGGLVDTGELFF	TGTGCCAGCAGCCTGGGGGGACTAGTCGACACCGGGGAGCTGTTTTTT
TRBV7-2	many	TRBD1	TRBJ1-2	CASSLAYTKQGADGYTF	TGTGCCAGCAGCTTAGCGTACACCAAACAGGGGGCAGATGGCTACACCTTC
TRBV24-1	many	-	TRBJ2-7	CATSDFGNEQYF	TGTGCCACCAGTGATTTTGGGAATGAGCAGTACTTC
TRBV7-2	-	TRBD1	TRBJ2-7	CASSSHRDRVFYEQYF	TGTGCCAGCAGCTCCCACCGGGACAGGGTCTTTTACGAGCAGTACTTC
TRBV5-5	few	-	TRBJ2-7	CASNNPLGASEQYF	TGTGCCAGCAACAACCCGTTGGGGGCGAGTGAGCAGTACTTC
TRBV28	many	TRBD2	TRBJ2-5	CASSRLSGRAETQYF	TGTGCCAGCAGCCGACTAAGCGGGAGGGCCGAGACCCAGTACTTC
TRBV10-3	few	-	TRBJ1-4	CATAEGANEKLFF	TGTGCCACCGCGGAAGGTGCTAATGAAAAACTGTTTTTT
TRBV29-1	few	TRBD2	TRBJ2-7	CSVEAGRPYEQYF	TGCAGCGTTGAAGCCGGGAGGCCGTACGAGCAGTACTTC
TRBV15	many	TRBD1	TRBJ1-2	CATSEGAGPNYGYTF	TGTGCCACCAGCGAGGGGGCGGGTCCTAACTATGGCTACACCTTC
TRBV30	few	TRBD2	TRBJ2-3	CACERAGLAGGIDTQYF	TGTGCCTGTGAGAGAGCGGGACTAGCGGGAGGGATAGATACGCAGTATTTT
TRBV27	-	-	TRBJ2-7	CASSLGLTPYEQYF	TGTGCCAGCAGTTTAGGGTTGACTCCCTACGAGCAGTACTTC
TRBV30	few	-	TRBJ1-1	CAWSVAREAFF	TGTGCCTGGAGTGTGGCGCGTGAGGCTTTCTTT
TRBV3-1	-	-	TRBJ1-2	CASSQGSAGGYTF	TGTGCCAGCAGCCAAGGTTCCGCCGGGGGCTACACCTTC
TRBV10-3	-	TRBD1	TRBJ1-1	CAISNTGDTEAFF	TGTGCCATCAGTAATACAGGGGACACTGAAGCTTTCTTT
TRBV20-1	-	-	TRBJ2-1	CSAQSGWGNEQFF	TGCAGTGCCCAATCCGGATGGGGTAATGAGCAGTTCTTC
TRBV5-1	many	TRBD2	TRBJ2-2	CASSLSGTRNTGELFF	TGCGCCAGCAGCCTATCCGGGACTAGGAACACCGGGGAGCTGTTTTTT
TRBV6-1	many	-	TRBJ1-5	CASRDTRGLDQPQHF	TGTGCCAGCAGGGATACCCGGGGCCTAGATCAGCCCCAGCATTTT
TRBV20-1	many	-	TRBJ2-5	CSAADSSQETQYF	TGCAGTGCGGCCGACAGCAGTCAAGAGACCCAGTACTTC
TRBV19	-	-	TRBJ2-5	CASSIGASVETQYF	TGTGCCAGTAGTATAGGTGCTAGCGTGGAGACCCAGTACTTC
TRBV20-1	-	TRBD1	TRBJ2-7	CSARTGTGSYEQYF	TGCAGTGCTCGTACCGGGACAGGTTCCTACGAGCAGTACTTC
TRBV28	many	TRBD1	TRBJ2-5	CASTQGARETQYF	TGTGCCAGCACTCAGGGGGCGAGAGAGACCCAGTACTTC
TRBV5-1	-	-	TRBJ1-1	CASSLADPANTEAFF	TGCGCCAGCAGCTTGGCCGATCCGGCGAACACTGAAGCTTTCTTT
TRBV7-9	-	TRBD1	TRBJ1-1	CASGQGRTLNTEAFF	TGTGCCAGCGGACAGGGGCGTACCTTGAACACTGAAGCTTTCTTT
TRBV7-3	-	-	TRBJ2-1	CASSHGDPADEQFF	TGTGCCAGCAGCCATGGGGACCCGGCGGATGAGCAGTTCTTC
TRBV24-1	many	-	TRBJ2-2	CATSVSDWAGELFF	TGTGCCACCAGTGTTAGTGATTGGGCCGGGGAGCTGTTTTTT
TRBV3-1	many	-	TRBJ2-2	CASSGIVTGELFF	TGTGCCAGCAGCGGGATCGTAACCGGGGAGCTGTTTTTT
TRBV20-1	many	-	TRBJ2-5	CSASRNSETQYF	TGCAGTGCTAGTCGCAATTCAGAGACCCAGTACTTC
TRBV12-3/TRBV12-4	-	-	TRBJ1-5	CASTKDGGNQPQHF	TGTGCCAGCACAAAAGACGGAGGCAATCAGCCCCAGCATTTT
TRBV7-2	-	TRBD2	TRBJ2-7	CASSFTSSGIYEQYF	TGTGCCAGCAGCTTTACCTCCAGCGGGATCTACGAGCAGTACTTC
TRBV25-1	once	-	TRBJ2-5	CASSEYSEGAGETQYF	TGTGCCAGCAGTGAATATTCTGAGGGAGCCGGGGAGACCCAGTACTTC
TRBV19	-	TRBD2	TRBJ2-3	CASSMLAGARDTQYF	TGTGCCAGTAGTATGCTTGCGGGAGCAAGAGATACGCAGTATTTT
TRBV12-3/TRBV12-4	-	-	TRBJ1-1	CASSLVLEAFF	TGTGCCAGCAGTTTAGTTCTGGAAGCTTTCTTT
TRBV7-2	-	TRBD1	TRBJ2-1	CASSRGTGGLRNEQFF	TGTGCCAGCAGCCGAGGGACAGGGGGACTACGCAATGAGCAGTTCTTC
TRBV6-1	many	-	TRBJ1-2	CASSERQMGGYTF	TGTGCCAGCAGTGAAAGACAGATGGGTGGCTACACCTTC
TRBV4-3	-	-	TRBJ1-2	CASSQYLTVGYGYTF	TGCGCCAGCAGCCAATACCTGACAGTAGGCTATGGCTACACCTTC
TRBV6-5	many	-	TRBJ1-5	CASSSPRDGQPQHF	TGTGCCAGCAGTTCCCCCAGGGATGGCCAGCCCCAGCATTTT
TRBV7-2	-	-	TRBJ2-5	CASSSTRFGGTQYF	TGTGCCAGCAGCTCTACCAGATTTGGAGGGACCCAGTACTTC
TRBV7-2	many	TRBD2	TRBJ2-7	CASSLDLAGEIYEQYF	TGTGCCAGCAGCTTAGATCTAGCGGGAGAAATCTACGAGCAGTACTTC
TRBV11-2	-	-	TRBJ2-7	CASSLVTTSSYEQYF	TGTGCCAGCAGCTTAGTTACTACGAGCTCCTACGAGCAGTACTTC
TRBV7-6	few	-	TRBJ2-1	CASSLDGPSEGSYNEQFF	TGTGCCAGCAGCTTAGACGGGCCTAGCGAAGGATCCTACAATGAGCAGTTCTTC
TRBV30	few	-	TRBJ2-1	CASRRVDQDNEQFF	TGTGCCTCCCGCCGCGTCGATCAGGACAATGAGCAGTTCTTC
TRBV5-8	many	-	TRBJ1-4	CASSFRDLDEKLFF	TGTGCCAGCAGCTTCAGGGATTTGGACGAAAAACTGTTTTTT
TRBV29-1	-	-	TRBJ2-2	CSVEASANTGELFF	TGCAGCGTTGAGGCTTCAGCTAACACCGGGGAGCTGTTTTTT
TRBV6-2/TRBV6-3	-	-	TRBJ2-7	CASSSPGTFSYEQYF	TGTGCCAGCAGTTCCCCCGGGACGTTCAGCTACGAGCAGTACTTC
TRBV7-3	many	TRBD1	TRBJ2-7	CASSPHRDRDEQYF	TGTGCCAGCAGCCCACACCGGGACAGGGACGAGCAGTACTTC
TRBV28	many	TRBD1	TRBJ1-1	CASSLWGTEYTEAFF	TGTGCCAGCAGTTTATGGGGGACAGAATACACTGAAGCTTTCTTT
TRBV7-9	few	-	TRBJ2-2	CASSLGFQNTGELFF	TGTGCCAGCAGCTTAGGATTTCAGAACACCGGGGAGCTGTTTTTT
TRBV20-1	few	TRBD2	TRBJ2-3	CSARTSGTDTQYF	TGCAGTGCAAGGACTAGCGGGACAGATACGCAGTATTTT
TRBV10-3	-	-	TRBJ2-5	CAISVGQETQYF	TGTGCCATCAGTGTAGGGCAAGAGACCCAGTACTTC
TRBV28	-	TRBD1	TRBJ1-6	CASSLLLQGAGSPLHF	TGTGCCAGCAGTTTACTCCTACAGGGGGCAGGTTCACCCCTCCACTTT
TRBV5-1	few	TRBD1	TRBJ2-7	CASSFRDSSNEQYF	TGCGCCAGCAGCTTCCGGGACAGCAGCAACGAGCAGTACTTC